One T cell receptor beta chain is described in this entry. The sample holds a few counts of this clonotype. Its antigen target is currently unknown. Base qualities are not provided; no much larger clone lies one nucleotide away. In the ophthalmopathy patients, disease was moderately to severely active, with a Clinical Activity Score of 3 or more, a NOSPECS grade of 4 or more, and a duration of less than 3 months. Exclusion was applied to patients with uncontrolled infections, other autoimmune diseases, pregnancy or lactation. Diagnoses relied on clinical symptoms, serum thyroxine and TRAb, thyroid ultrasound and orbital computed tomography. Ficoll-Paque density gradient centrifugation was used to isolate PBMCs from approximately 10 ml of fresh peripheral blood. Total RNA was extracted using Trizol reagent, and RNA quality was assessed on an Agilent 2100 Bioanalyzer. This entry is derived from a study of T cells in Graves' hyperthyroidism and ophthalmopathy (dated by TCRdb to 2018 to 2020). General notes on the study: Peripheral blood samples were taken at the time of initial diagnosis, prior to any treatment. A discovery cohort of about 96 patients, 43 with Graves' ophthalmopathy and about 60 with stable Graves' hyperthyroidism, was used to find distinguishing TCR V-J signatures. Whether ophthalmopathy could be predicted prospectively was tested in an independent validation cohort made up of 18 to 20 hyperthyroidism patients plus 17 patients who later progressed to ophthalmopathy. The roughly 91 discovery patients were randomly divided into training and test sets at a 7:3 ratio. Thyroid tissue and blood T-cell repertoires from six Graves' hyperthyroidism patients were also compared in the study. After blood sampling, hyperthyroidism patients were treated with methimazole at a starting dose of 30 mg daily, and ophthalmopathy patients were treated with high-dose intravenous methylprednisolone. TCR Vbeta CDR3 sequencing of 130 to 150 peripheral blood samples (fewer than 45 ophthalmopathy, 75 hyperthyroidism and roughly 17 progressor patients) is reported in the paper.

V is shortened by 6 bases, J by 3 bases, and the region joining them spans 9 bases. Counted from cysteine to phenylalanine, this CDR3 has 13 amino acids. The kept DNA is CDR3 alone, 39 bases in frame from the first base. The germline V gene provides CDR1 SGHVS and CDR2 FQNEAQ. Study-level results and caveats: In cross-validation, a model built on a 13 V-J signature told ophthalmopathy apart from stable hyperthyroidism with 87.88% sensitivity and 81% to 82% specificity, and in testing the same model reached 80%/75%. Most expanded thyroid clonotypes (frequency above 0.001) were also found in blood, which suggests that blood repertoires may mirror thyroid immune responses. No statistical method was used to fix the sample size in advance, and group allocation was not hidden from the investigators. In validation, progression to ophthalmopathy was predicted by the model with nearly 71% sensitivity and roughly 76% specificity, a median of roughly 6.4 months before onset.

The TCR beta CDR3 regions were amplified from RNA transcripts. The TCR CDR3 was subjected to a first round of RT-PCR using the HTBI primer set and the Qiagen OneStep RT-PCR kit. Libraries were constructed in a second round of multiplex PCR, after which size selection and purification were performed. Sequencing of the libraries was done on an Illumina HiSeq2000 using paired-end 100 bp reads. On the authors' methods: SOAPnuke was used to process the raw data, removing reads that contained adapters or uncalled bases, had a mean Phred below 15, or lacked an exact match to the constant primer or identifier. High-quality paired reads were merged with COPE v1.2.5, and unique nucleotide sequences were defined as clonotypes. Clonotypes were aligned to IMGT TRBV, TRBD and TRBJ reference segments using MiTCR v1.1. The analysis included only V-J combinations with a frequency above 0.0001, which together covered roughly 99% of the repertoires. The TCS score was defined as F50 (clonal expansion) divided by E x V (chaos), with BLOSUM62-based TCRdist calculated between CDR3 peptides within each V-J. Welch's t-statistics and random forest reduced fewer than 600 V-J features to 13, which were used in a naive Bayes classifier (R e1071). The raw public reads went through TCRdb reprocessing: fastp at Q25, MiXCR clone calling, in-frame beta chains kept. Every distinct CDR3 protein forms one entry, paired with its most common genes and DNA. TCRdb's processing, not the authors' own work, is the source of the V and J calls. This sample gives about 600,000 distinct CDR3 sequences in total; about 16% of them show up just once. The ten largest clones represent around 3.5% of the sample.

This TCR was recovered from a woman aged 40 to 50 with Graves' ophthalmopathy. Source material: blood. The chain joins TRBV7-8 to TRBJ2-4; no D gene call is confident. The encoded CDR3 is CASSRSDKNIQYF. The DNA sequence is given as TGTGCCAGCAGTCGCTCGGACAAAAACATTCAGTACTTC.